The clone carrying this T cell receptor beta chain was counted at least ten times. Its antigen remains unknown. Certain patients, namely those with other autoimmune diseases, uncontrolled infections, pregnancy or lactation, were excluded. Out of more than 8.5 ml of fresh peripheral blood, PBMCs were obtained. RNA transcripts provided the template for amplifying TCR beta CDR3 regions. The first round was an RT-PCR with HTBI primers, and the second round was a multiplex PCR. TCRdb independently ran MiXCR on the multiplex PCR reads; one entry per CDR3 protein. The data contain about 210,000 distinct CDR3 sequences, 25% to 35% of them singletons. Trimming cost V 4 bases and J 3 bases; bases outside gene matches: 8. This CDR3 spans 16 amino acids. Germline lookup yields CDR1 SGHDN and CDR2 FVKESK. This entry is derived from a study of Graves' ophthalmopathy and Graves' hyperthyroidism. Whole-study results and caveats: The study's model predicted ophthalmopathy progression at 70% to 71% sensitivity and almost 75% specificity. Blood also harbored most expanded thyroid clonotypes above 0.001 frequency.

The V gene is TRBV14, the J gene TRBJ2-7, with TRBD1 identical over 11 bases. The sequence derives from a man in his fifties or sixties with Graves' ophthalmopathy. Material: peripheral blood. The CDR3 DNA follows: TGTGCCAGCAGCCTTGGGGACAGGGGGTATTACTACGAGCAGTACTTC. Its translation is CASSLGDRGYYYEQYF.